These T cell receptor beta chains were read from a single sample in a study of T cell changes during pregnancy in multiple sclerosis. TCRdb's table, derived via immunoSEQ multiplex PCR, lists solely in-frame clones and lacks some. Among approximately 70,000 clones listed, 91% were seen once. Sequencing was performed on peripheral blood, taken in the first trimester of pregnancy. The receptors stem from a female donor with multiple sclerosis, enrolled in a pregnancy study. The CDR3 runs from the conserved cysteine through the conserved F or W. A D gene is named only where the DNA matches it firmly. The listing skips clone size in some rows; elsewhere it reads once, few, many or a size class.

clone size	J gene	D gene	V gene	CDR3 protein	CDR3 DNA
-	TRBJ2-2	TRBD2	TRBV5-1	CASSLAGGPGTGELFF	TGCGCCAGCAGCTTGGCGGGAGGGCCAGGAACCGGGGAGCTGTTTTTT
-	TRBJ2-3	TRBD2	TRBV28	CASSIPGLGGPDTQYF	TGTGCCAGCAGTATACCGGGACTAGGGGGGCCGGATACGCAGTATTTT
-	TRBJ2-5	TRBD1	TRBV5-1	CASSLVTGRETQYF	TGCGCCAGCAGCTTGGTGACAGGGCGAGAGACCCAGTACTTC
-	TRBJ1-1	-	TRBV19	CASSIFGGGDTEAFF	TGTGCCAGTAGTATATTTGGGGGAGGCGACACTGAAGCTTTCTTT
once	TRBJ2-2	-	TRBV15	CATSRSLRGATGELFF	TGTGCCACCAGCCGTTCTCTCAGGGGGGCCACCGGGGAGCTGTTTTTT
-	TRBJ1-3	-	TRBV11-2	CASSPGGTIYF	TGTGCCAGCAGCCCGGGAGGCACCATATATTTT
-	TRBJ2-1	-	TRBV2	CASSVGDTYNEQFF	TGTGCCAGCAGTGTGGGGGACACCTACAATGAGCAGTTCTTC
once	TRBJ2-7	TRBD2	TRBV6-5	CASSSYTSGPYEQYF	TGTGCCAGCAGTTCCTACACTAGCGGGCCTTACGAGCAGTACTTC
-	TRBJ1-1	TRBD1	TRBV5-4	CASSKDTGVNTEAFF	TGTGCCAGCAGCAAGGATACAGGGGTCAACACTGAAGCTTTCTTT
once	TRBJ2-1	TRBD2	TRBV4-1	CASSQDWMRAGRDEQFF	TGCGCCAGCAGCCAAGATTGGATGCGAGCGGGAAGGGATGAGCAGTTCTTC
-	TRBJ1-5	TRBD1	TRBV29-1	CSVLTGGRQPQHF	TGCAGCGTTCTAACAGGGGGCCGACAGCCCCAGCATTTT
-	TRBJ1-1	TRBD1	TRBV7-9	CASSPIPGQGAFF	TGTGCCAGCAGTCCAATCCCGGGACAGGGAGCTTTCTTT
once	TRBJ1-2	-	TRBV18	CASSPWGLPYGYTF	TGTGCCAGCTCACCATGGGGGCTCCCCTATGGCTACACCTTC
-	TRBJ2-7	TRBD2	TRBV29-1	CSVDIGGLVNEQYF	TGCAGCGTTGACATAGGAGGACTAGTAAACGAGCAGTACTTC
-	TRBJ1-2	TRBD1	TRBV7-2	CASSLEAGTVYGYTF	TGTGCCAGCAGCTTAGAGGCCGGGACAGTCTATGGCTACACCTTC
-	TRBJ2-6	-	TRBV7-9	CASSSWAQPGANVLTF	TGTGCCAGCAGCAGCTGGGCCCAACCTGGGGCCAACGTCCTGACTTTC
-	TRBJ2-7	-	TRBV29-1	CSVGGTGSTYEQYF	TGCAGCGTTGGGGGGACTGGGAGCACATACGAGCAGTACTTC
-	TRBJ1-1	TRBD1	TRBV6-5	CASRSGQGIPEAFF	TGTGCCAGCAGGTCGGGACAGGGAATCCCTGAAGCTTTCTTT
-	TRBJ2-3	TRBD2	TRBV6-1	CASRASGGTDTQYF	TGTGCCAGCAGGGCTAGCGGGGGGACAGATACGCAGTATTTT
-	TRBJ1-4	-	TRBV5-1	CASAGATNEKLFF	TGCGCCAGCGCAGGGGCAACTAATGAAAAACTGTTTTTT
-	TRBJ2-7	TRBD2	TRBV6-5	CASSSTSGRGEQYF	TGTGCCAGCAGCTCGACTAGCGGGAGAGGCGAGCAGTACTTC
-	TRBJ1-1	TRBD1	TRBV6-5	CASSRQGVTEAFF	TGTGCCAGCAGTCGACAGGGGGTGACTGAAGCTTTCTTT
-	TRBJ2-4	TRBD1	TRBV4-2	CASSQVKGTGSTKNIQYF	TGTGCCAGCAGCCAAGTGAAAGGGACAGGGAGTACCAAAAACATTCAGTACTTC
-	TRBJ1-5	TRBD1	TRBV5-1	CASSVAGGRGQPQHF	TGCGCCAGCAGCGTAGCAGGGGGCCGGGGTCAGCCCCAGCATTTT
once	TRBJ2-5	-	TRBV5-4	CASSLEREETQYF	TGTGCCAGCAGCTTGGAGAGGGAGGAGACCCAGTACTTC
-	TRBJ2-7	-	TRBV27	CASSLWAGSYEQYF	TGTGCCAGCAGTTTATGGGCGGGGTCCTACGAGCAGTACTTC
-	TRBJ1-1	-	TRBV5-1	CASSLGRENTEAFF	TGCGCCAGCAGCTTGGGACGGGAAAACACTGAAGCTTTCTTT
-	TRBJ2-7	-	TRBV19	CASSIRASSYEQYF	TGTGCCAGTAGTATCAGGGCCAGCTCCTACGAGCAGTACTTC
-	TRBJ1-1	-	TRBV5-6	CASSPTGTEKAFF	TGTGCCAGCAGCCCAACAGGGACGGAAAAAGCTTTCTTT
-	TRBJ1-1	TRBD1	TRBV2	CASSNRGLTEAFF	TGTGCCAGCAGTAACAGGGGGCTCACTGAAGCTTTCTTT
-	TRBJ2-7	-	TRBV5-6	CASSLPGRGRNEQYF	TGTGCCAGCAGCCTCCCCGGGAGGGGGCGAAACGAGCAGTACTTC
-	TRBJ1-6	-	TRBV19	CASSIRDDGYNSPLHF	TGTGCCAGTAGTATCCGGGATGACGGGTATAATTCACCCCTCCACTTT
-	TRBJ2-1	-	TRBV25-1	CASSAFPSGQFF	TGTGCCAGCAGTGCTTTCCCATCGGGACAGTTCTTC
-	TRBJ2-3	-	TRBV18	CASSSDSGWADTQYF	TGTGCCAGCTCGTCGGATTCAGGGTGGGCAGATACGCAGTATTTT
few	TRBJ1-6	-	TRBV2	CASSEGRHSPLHF	TGTGCCAGCAGTGAGGGCAGACATTCACCCCTCCACTTT
-	TRBJ2-1	-	TRBV20-1	CSAQTRAEQFF	TGCAGTGCCCAGACTAGAGCTGAGCAGTTCTTC
-	TRBJ2-7	TRBD2	TRBV7-3	CASSLRAGPSYEQYF	TGTGCCAGCAGCTTAAGAGCGGGACCCTCCTACGAGCAGTACTTC
-	TRBJ1-1	-	TRBV5-4	CASSVPQGNTEAFF	TGTGCCAGCAGCGTACCTCAGGGTAACACTGAAGCTTTCTTT
-	TRBJ2-3	TRBD1	TRBV13	CASRLPYPGQGWDF	TGTGCCAGCAGGTTACCGTATCCGGGACAGGGGTGGGATTTT
-	TRBJ1-5	TRBD1	TRBV15	CATSTPRDRASSNQPQHF	TGTGCCACCAGCACGCCCCGGGACAGGGCGTCGAGCAATCAGCCCCAGCATTTT